The rows below give T cell receptor beta chains drawn from one sample of a study of control samples from healthy donors and cancer patients. Clones were read by immunoSEQ multiplex PCR, and TCRdb kept only the in-frame ones, dropping some. In the table there are some 100,000 clones, about 86% of which are singletons. Sequenced: blood. The origin of the receptors is a man younger than 40 in good health. Each CDR3 is given with its conserved first and last residue. The order of the fields is J gene, clone size, D gene, V gene, CDR3 protein, CDR3 DNA. The D gene is left open where the match is weak. Clone size, where shown, is once, few, many, or a class for clones that have expanded.

>TRBJ2-7|NA|NA|TRBV11-1
CASSFSIIYEQYF
TGTGCCAGCAGCTTTAGCATTATCTACGAGCAGTACTTC
>TRBJ2-6|once|TRBD2|TRBV2
CASSASGPGSGANVLTF
TGTGCCAGCTCGGCTAGCGGGCCCGGCTCTGGGGCCAACGTCCTGACTTTC
>TRBJ2-2|NA|TRBD1|TRBV9
CASSVGQGTGELFF
TGTGCCAGCAGCGTGGGACAGGGTACCGGGGAGCTGTTTTTT
>TRBJ1-2|NA|TRBD1|TRBV27
CASSSGQETYGYTF
TGTGCCAGCAGTTCCGGACAGGAAACCTATGGCTACACCTTC
>TRBJ2-7|once|TRBD1|TRBV6-2/TRBV6-3
CASSFRDRDDLGAYEQYF
TGTGCCAGCAGTTTCCGGGACAGGGATGATCTTGGGGCCTACGAGCAGTACTTC
>TRBJ2-2|NA|TRBD1|TRBV28
CASSFGTDNTGELFF
TGTGCCAGCAGTTTTGGGACAGATAACACCGGGGAGCTGTTTTTT
>TRBJ1-2|NA|NA|TRBV18
CASSPPSLDVYGYTF
TGTGCCAGCTCACCTCCCTCGCTTGACGTCTACGGCTACACCTTC
>TRBJ2-5|once|NA|TRBV9
CASSPMTRAQETQYF
TGTGCCAGCAGCCCCATGACCAGGGCGCAAGAGACCCAGTACTTC
>TRBJ2-1|NA|TRBD2|TRBV11-2
CASSLSAGYNEQFF
TGTGCCAGCAGCTTATCAGCGGGGTACAATGAGCAGTTCTTC
>TRBJ2-7|NA|TRBD1|TRBV10-2
CASSELAWGTGTYEQYF
TGCGCCAGCAGTGAGTTGGCATGGGGGACAGGAACCTACGAGCAGTACTTC
>TRBJ1-5|NA|NA|TRBV24-1
CATSERHGNQPQHF
TGTGCCACCAGTGAACGACACGGCAATCAGCCCCAGCATTTT
>TRBJ1-5|once|NA|TRBV28
CATSFTVGNQPQHF
TGTGCCACATCTTTCACGGTGGGCAATCAGCCCCAGCATTTT
>TRBJ2-5|once|NA|TRBV12-3/TRBV12-4
CASSRRAGQYF
TGTGCCAGCAGCAGAAGAGCGGGCCAGTACTTC
>TRBJ1-1|NA|NA|TRBV3-1/TRBV3-2
CASSQDEGLDTEAFF
TGTGCCAGCAGCCAAGATGAGGGGCTGGACACTGAAGCTTTCTTT
>TRBJ1-6|NA|NA|TRBV19
CAYGPNLSENSPLHF
TGTGCCTATGGGCCTAACTTATCCGAGAATTCACCCCTCCACTTT
>TRBJ2-2|NA|TRBD2|TRBV18
CASSPPSGGPNTGELFF
TGTGCCAGCTCACCACCTAGCGGGGGCCCGAACACCGGGGAGCTGTTTTTT
>TRBJ1-5|few|NA|TRBV6-1
CASSEEGRPNQPQHF
TGTGCCAGCAGTGAAGAGGGCAGGCCCAATCAGCCCCAGCATTTT
>TRBJ1-1|once|NA|TRBV4-2
CASSQDLPARERAEAFF
TGTGCCAGCAGCCAAGATCTTCCGGCCAGGGAAAGGGCTGAAGCTTTCTTT
>TRBJ2-7|NA|NA|TRBV7-3
CASSFSPKYEQYF
TGTGCCAGCAGCTTTTCCCCAAAGTACGAGCAGTACTTC
>TRBJ2-5|few|TRBD2|TRBV30
CAWNQGLGEETQYF
TGTGCCTGGAACCAGGGACTAGGAGAAGAGACCCAGTACTTC
>TRBJ2-1|NA|NA|TRBV6-5
CASSSSSYNEQFF
TGTGCCAGCAGCTCCAGCTCCTACAATGAGCAGTTCTTC
>TRBJ2-2|NA|NA|TRBV30
CAWSLVNTGELFF
TGTGCCTGGAGTCTCGTGAACACCGGGGAGCTGTTTTTT
>TRBJ2-7|NA|TRBD2|TRBV6-6
CASSSGLAGGGYEQYF
TGTGCCAGCAGTTCCGGACTAGCGGGAGGGGGGTACGAGCAGTACTTC
>TRBJ2-1|NA|NA|TRBV10-3
CAITAGGRNNEQFF
TGTGCCATCACGGCAGGGGGGAGAAACAATGAGCAGTTCTTC
>TRBJ2-7|few|NA|TRBV11-2
CASSYSYEQYF
TGTGCCAGCAGCTACTCCTACGAGCAGTACTTC
>TRBJ1-4|NA|TRBD1|TRBV20-1
CSASDRGIANEKLFF
TGCAGTGCTAGTGACAGGGGCATAGCTAATGAAAAACTGTTTTTT
>TRBJ1-6|few|TRBD1|TRBV6-4
CASSDSTGGSPLHF
TGTGCCAGCAGTGACTCGACAGGGGGCTCACCCCTCCACTTT
>TRBJ1-2|NA|TRBD1|TRBV15
CATSRGGIKGGQNYGYTF
TGTGCCACCAGCAGAGGAGGGATTAAAGGGGGACAGAACTATGGCTACACCTTC
>TRBJ2-7|NA|NA|TRBV6-5
CASSNRQDYEQYF
TGTGCCAGCAGTAACAGACAGGACTACGAGCAGTACTTC
>TRBJ2-4|NA|TRBD2|TRBV7-2
CASSLKPPGLAGEYIQYF
TGTGCCAGCAGCCTGAAACCGCCGGGACTAGCGGGAGAATACATTCAGTACTTC
>TRBJ2-7|NA|TRBD2|TRBV2
CASSPAGGTYEQYF
TGTGCCAGCAGTCCGGCGGGAGGGACCTACGAGCAGTACTTC
>TRBJ1-2|NA|NA|TRBV30
CAWRPRGGSNYGYTF
TGTGCCTGGAGACCAAGAGGAGGTTCTAACTATGGCTACACCTTC
>TRBJ2-7|NA|TRBD1|TRBV24-1
CATSGTGAYEQYF
TGTGCCACCTCCGGGACAGGGGCCTACGAGCAGTACTTC
>TRBJ2-1|NA|NA|TRBV5-4
CASSLGANEQFF
TGTGCCAGCAGCTTAGGGGCAAATGAGCAGTTCTTC
>TRBJ1-2|NA|NA|TRBV2
CASSEVGTPGYTF
TGTGCCAGCAGTGAAGTGGGGACGCCGGGCTACACCTTC
>TRBJ2-5|NA|NA|TRBV9
CASSVGLGQETQYF
TGTGCCAGCAGCGTGGGTCTGGGCCAAGAGACCCAGTACTTC
>TRBJ2-7|NA|TRBD1|TRBV2
CASSPDRGPYEQYF
TGTGCCAGCAGTCCGGACAGGGGGCCCTACGAGCAGTACTTC
>TRBJ2-6|NA|NA|TRBV29-1
CSATGTAGANVLTF
TGCAGCGCTACGGGGACGGCTGGGGCCAACGTCCTGACTTTC
>TRBJ2-1|NA|TRBD1|TRBV6-1
CASSESDIIQGAYRDEQFF
TGTGCCAGCAGTGAATCCGACATAATACAGGGGGCGTACAGGGATGAGCAGTTCTTC
>TRBJ1-2|NA|NA|TRBV5-1
CASSTQGRPNYGYTF
TGCGCCAGCAGCACCCAGGGTCGTCCTAACTATGGCTACACCTTC
>TRBJ2-2|NA|TRBD1|TRBV6-5
CASSGQTNTGELFF
TGTGCCAGCTCGGGACAGACAAACACCGGGGAGCTGTTTTTT